The clone carrying this T cell receptor (beta chain) was seen only a few times. What it binds is unknown. The sample belongs to a study of response to subunit inactivated influenza vaccine. General study points: It was the authors' suggestion that each seasonal influenza vaccination recruits few new T cells.

TCRdb re-called the RT-PCR reads through MiXCR, storing one row per CDR3 protein. This table has over 650,000 distinct CDR3 sequences, approximately 17% appearing once. In germline, CDR1 is SNHLY, CDR2 FYNNEI. The CDR3 length is 12 residues. V was trimmed by 7 bases and J by 0 bases, leaving 7 bases between them. The sample was PBMCs from blood, taken 4 to 6 days after vaccination. The clonotype originates from a man aged 50-60 years who received an inactivated influenza vaccine. The chain joins TRBV2 to TRBJ2-7; no firm D call. The CDR3 spells CASKYGSYEQYF. As DNA, the CDR3 is TGTGCCAGCAAATATGGCTCCTACGAGCAGTACTTC.